This T cell receptor beta chain stems from a study of blood T cells in healthy people across ages. On this clonotype: Its antigen is not identified.

Sample-barcoded 5' priming and a J-beta primer mix drove a second PCR of roughly 6 to 12 cycles. A single record per CDR3 protein comes from TCRdb applying MiXCR to the 5' RACE reads. The data show about 690,000 distinct CDR3 sequences, 40% to 45% seen once. Points from the study as a whole: Strongly correlated with naive T cell percentage was TCR beta diversity. PBMC samples, being unsorted, prevented any conclusive comparison of naive and antigen-experienced cells. Older age went with lower TCR beta diversity per million T cells, in a roughly linear way.

The origin of this receptor is an older man in good health. The material sequenced was blood.

This chain's CDR3 is CASSLGDRTRTDTQYF. In nucleotides, the CDR3 is TGTGCCAGCAGCTTAGGGGACAGGACACGCACAGATACGCAGTATTTT. The chain carries TRBV7-2 and TRBJ2-3; 8 nucleotides line up with TRBD1. The V gene end was trimmed by 1 base and the J gene end by 1 base; junction bases not matched to a gene: 4. The CDR3 consists of 16 residues. The V gene's germline CDR1 is SGHTA and CDR2 FQGNSA.